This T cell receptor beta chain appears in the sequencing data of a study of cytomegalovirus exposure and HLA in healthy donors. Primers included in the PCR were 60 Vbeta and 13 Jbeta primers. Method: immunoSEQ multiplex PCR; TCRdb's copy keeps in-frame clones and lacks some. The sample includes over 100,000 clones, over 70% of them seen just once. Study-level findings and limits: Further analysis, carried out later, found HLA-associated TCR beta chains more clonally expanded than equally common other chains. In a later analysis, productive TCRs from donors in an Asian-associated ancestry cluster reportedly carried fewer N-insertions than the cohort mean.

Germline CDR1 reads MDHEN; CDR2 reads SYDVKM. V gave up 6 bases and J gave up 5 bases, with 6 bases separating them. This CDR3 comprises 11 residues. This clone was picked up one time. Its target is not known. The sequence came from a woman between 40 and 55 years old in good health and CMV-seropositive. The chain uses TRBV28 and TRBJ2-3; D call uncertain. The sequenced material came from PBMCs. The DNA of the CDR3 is TGTGCCAGCAGGACTTTAGATACGCAGTATTTT. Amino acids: CASRTLDTQYF. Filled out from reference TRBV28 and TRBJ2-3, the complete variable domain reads DVKVTQSSRYLVKRTGEKVFLECVQDMDHENMFWYRQDPGLGLRLIYFSYDVKMKEKGDIPEGYSVSREKKERFSLILESASTNQTSMYLCASRTLDTQYFGPGTRLTVL.